This TCR beta chain was obtained from a study of blood T cell repertoires in COVID-19. Overall study context: Specimens from acute and convalescent COVID-19 originated in the United States, Italy and Spain.

Libraries were prepared by immunoSEQ multiplex PCR; TCRdb keeps only in-frame clonotypes and omits some of them. This table holds 55,000 to 70,000 clones, approximately 80% found once. CDR1 is MDHEN, CDR2 SYDVKM, per germline. This CDR3 region has 13 residues. V was clipped by 6 bases and J by 3 bases, with 12 bases between them. Source material: peripheral blood. J is TRBJ2-7 and V is TRBV28, with D possibly being TRBD1 (6 bases). The clonotype comes from a human donor in a cohort sampled during active COVID-19. The CDR3 reads CASRDGQHYEQYF. In nucleotides, the CDR3 is TGTGCCAGCAGGGACGGACAGCACTACGAGCAGTACTTC.